This T cell receptor (beta chain) derives from a study of PD-1 blockade in classical Hodgkin lymphoma. General observations from the study: Baseline TCR diversity was reportedly lower in newly diagnosed patients than healthy donors.

Time point in this sample: cycle 4 day 1 (C4D1), after more than five weeks of nivolumab. Brentuximab vedotin exposure varied among the patients, all of whom had relapsed after autologous stem cell transplantation. The assay was immunoSEQ multiplex PCR, and TCRdb's table has in-frame clones only and misses some. The profile shows about 20,000 clones, 60% to 85% of them singletons. By proportion, this clone is large. As yet, its antigen is unknown. The sequence came from a human donor with classical Hodgkin lymphoma. This sample comprised peripheral blood mononuclear cells (PBMCs), obtained before the fourth cycle of nivolumab.

CDR3 residues: CASSKAGLIYPNPYEQYF. The DNA of the CDR3 is TGTGCCAGCAGCAAAGCAGGACTAATATACCCTAATCCCTACGAGCAGTACTTC. The chain couples TRBV21-1 to TRBJ2-7; the table names TRBD2, a call not compared with the DNA. TRBV21-1 is annotated as a pseudogene. The CDR3 extends over 18 amino acids.